This T cell receptor (beta chain) originates from a study of cytomegalovirus exposure and HLA in healthy donors. Whole-study context: A subsequent analysis reported that the roughly 120 validation repertoires were produced on the same platform that had also been used for the roughly 710 first-cohort repertoires. The study's findings and limits: Both high specificity and high sensitivity reportedly marked the classifier's diagnosis of cytomegalovirus status. Confirmation in vitro established that three CMV-associated chains were specific for CMV antigens.

The CDR3 spans 14 residues. Germline lookup yields CDR1 KGHSH and CDR2 LQKENI. Between the trimmed V and J ends, which lost 2 bases and 4 bases, there was a span of 10 bases. In the case of this clone: The antigen is unknown.

Clones were sequenced by immunoSEQ multiplex PCR, and TCRdb holds only the in-frame ones, with some missing. This table holds 90,000 to 130,000 clones, about 85% found once. What was sequenced was PBMCs. The TCR comes from a woman aged 18 to 35 in good health and CMV-seronegative. The V gene is TRBV18, the J gene TRBJ2-3, with D uncertain. The CDR3 coding sequence is TGTGCCAGCTCACCAGACAAGAAAGCAGATACGCAGTATTTT. Translation gives CASSPDKKADTQYF.